This TCR beta chain was captured by sequencing in a study of shared clonotypes between healthy human individuals. General study findings and limits: Sharing across four donors was seen in about 5% of naive CD4 clonotypes.

The CDR3 covers 11 residues. Germline V CDR1 and CDR2: MNHEY, SVGAGI. The V end lost 8 bases, the J end lost 5 bases, and 9 bases lay between the germline ends. Clones were read by immunoSEQ multiplex PCR, and TCRdb kept only the in-frame ones, dropping some. The sample carries 950,000 to 1,300,000 clones, approximately 72% recorded once. Naive CD4+ cells were CD45RA-selected; the remaining cells were memory. Concerning this clone: Antigen specificity is unknown.

This sequence joins TRBV6-5 and TRBJ1-2; D is unresolved. This TCR derives from a man younger than 35 in good health. Sample: memory CD4+ T cells sorted from blood. Subset indicated: CD45RA-negative fraction. DNA for the CDR3: TGTGCCAGCCGGGCAGCTTATGGCTACACCTTC. Amino acid sequence: CASRAAYGYTF.